The table lists the clone carrying this T cell receptor beta chain with a few counts. The J segment lost 2 bases and the V segment lost 7 bases, leaving 7 bases of the junction unmatched. Germline CDR1 reads LNHDA; CDR2 reads SQIVND (reference sequence). The CDR3 covers 14 residues. This sample stems from a study of cytomegalovirus exposure and HLA in healthy donors. Study context: The platform used for the 120 validation repertoires matched that of the approximately 670 first-cohort repertoires, a later analysis reported.

TCRdb's copy holds only in-frame clones and misses some; the assay was immunoSEQ multiplex PCR. The profile covers tens of thousands of clones, with around nine tenths appearing a single time and around 1.1% taken by the ten largest. Material for sequencing was PBMCs. The V gene is TRBV19, the J gene TRBJ2-5, with 7 bases fitting TRBD1. This clonotype was obtained from a man aged 18 to 35 in good health and CMV-seronegative. The CDR3 sequence is CASTRTGQQETQYF. The CDR3 coding sequence is TGTGCCAGTACCCGGACAGGACAACAAGAGACCCAGTACTTC.